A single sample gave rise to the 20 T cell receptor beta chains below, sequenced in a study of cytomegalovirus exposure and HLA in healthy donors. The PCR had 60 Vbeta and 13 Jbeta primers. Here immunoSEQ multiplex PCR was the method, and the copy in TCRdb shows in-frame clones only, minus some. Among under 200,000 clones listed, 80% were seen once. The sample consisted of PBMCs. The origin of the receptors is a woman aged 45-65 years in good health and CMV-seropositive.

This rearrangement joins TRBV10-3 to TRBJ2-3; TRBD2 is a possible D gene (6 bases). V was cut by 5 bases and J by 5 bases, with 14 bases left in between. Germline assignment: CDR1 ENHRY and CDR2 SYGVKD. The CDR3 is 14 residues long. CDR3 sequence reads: CAISNREFRDTQYF. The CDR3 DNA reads TGTGCCATCAGTAACCGGGAGTTTAGAGATACGCAGTATTTT.

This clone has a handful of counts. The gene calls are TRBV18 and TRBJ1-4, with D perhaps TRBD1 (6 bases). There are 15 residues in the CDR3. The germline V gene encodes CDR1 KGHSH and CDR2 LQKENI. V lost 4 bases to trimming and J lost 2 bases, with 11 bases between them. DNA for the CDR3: TGTGCCAGCTCACAAGGGGGGGCGACTAATGAAAAACTGTTTTTT. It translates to CASSQGGATNEKLFF.

CDR3 sequence reads: CASSLVISGRYNEQFF. The CDR3 coding sequence is TGTGCCAGCAGCTTAGTAATTAGCGGGAGATACAATGAGCAGTTCTTC. This rearrangement joins TRBV7-2 to TRBJ2-1; 9 bases align to TRBD2. There are 16 residues in the CDR3. Germline CDR1 reads SGHTA; CDR2 reads FQGNSA. Trimming removed 1 base from V and 4 bases from J; junction bases left unmatched: 5.

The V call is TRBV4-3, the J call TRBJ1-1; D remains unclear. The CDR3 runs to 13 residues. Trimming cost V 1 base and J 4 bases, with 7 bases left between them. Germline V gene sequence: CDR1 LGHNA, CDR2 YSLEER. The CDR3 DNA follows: TGCGCCAGCAGCCAAGTGAGCTTCACTGAAGCTTTCTTT. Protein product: CASSQVSFTEAFF.

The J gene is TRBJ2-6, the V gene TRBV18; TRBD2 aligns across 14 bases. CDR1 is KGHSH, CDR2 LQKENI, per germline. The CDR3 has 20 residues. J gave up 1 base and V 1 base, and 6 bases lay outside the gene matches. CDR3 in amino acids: CASSPLKGLAGDSGANVLTF. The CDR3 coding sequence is TGTGCCAGCTCACCACTTAAGGGACTAGCGGGGGATTCTGGGGCCAACGTCCTGACTTTC. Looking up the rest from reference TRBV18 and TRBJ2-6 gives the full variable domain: NAGVMQNPRHLVRRRGQEARLRCSPMKGHSHVYWYRQLPEEGLKFMVYLQKENIIDESGMPKERFSAEFPKEGPSILRIQQVVRGDSAAYFCASSPLKGLAGDSGANVLTFGAGSRLTVL.

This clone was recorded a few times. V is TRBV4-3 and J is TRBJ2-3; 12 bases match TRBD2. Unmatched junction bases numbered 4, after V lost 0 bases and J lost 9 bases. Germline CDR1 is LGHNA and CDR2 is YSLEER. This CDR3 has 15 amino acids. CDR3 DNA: TGCGCCAGCAGCCAAGAGGGGACTAGCGGGCCAACGCAGTATTTT. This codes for CASSQEGTSGPTQYF.

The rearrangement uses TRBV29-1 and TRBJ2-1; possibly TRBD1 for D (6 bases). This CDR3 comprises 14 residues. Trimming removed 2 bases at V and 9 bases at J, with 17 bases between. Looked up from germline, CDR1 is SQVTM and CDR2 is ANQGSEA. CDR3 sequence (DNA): TGCAGCGTTGAAAGTGGCAGGGGAGTTCGTGAGCAGTTCTTC. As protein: CSVESGRGVREQFF.

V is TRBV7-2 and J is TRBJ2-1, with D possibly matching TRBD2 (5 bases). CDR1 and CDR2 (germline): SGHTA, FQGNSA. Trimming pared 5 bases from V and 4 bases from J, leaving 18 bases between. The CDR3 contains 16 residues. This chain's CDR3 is CASSLQASLGYNEQFF. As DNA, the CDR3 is TGTGCCAGCAGCCTCCAGGCTAGCTTAGGGTACAATGAGCAGTTCTTC.

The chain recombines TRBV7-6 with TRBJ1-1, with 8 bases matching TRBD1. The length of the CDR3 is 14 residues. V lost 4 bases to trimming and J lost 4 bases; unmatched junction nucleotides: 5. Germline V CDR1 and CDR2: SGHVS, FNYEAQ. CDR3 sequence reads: CASSYQGASTEAFF. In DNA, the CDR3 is TGTGCCAGCAGCTACCAGGGGGCGAGCACTGAAGCTTTCTTT.

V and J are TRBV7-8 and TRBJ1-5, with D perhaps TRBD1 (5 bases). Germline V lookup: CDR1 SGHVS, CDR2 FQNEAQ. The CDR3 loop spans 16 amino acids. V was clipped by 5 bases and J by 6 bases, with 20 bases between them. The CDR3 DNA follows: TGTGCCAGCAGCCAAAGTGGTGGCAGGGAACGTCAGCCCCAGCATTTT. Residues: CASSQSGGRERQPQHF.

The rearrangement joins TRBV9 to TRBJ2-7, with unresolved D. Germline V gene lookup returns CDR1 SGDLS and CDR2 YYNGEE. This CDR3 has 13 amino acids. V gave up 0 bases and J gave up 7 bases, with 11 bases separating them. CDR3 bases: TGTGCCAGCAGCGTAGTGTTAGAGAGTGAGCAGTACTTC. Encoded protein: CASSVVLESEQYF.

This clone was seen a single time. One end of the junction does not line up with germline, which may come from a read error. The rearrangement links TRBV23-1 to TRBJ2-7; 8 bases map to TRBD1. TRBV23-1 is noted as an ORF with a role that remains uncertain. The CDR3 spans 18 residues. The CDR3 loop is CASSQRRRPGQASFEQYF. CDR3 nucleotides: TGCGCCAGCAGTCAGAGGCGTAGGCCGGGACAGGCTTCCTTCGAGCAGTACTTC.

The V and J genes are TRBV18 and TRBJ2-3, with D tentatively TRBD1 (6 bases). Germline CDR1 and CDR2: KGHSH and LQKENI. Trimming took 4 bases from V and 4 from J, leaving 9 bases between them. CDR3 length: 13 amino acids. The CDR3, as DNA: TGTGCCAGCTCACTGGACAGAGCAGATACGCAGTATTTT. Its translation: CASSLDRADTQYF.

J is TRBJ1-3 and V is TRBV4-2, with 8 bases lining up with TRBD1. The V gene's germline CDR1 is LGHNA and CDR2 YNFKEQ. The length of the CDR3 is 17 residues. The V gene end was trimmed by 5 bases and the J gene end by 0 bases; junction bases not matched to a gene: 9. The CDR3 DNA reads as TGTGCCAGCAGCGGGGACAGGCCCGGACTCTCTGGAAACACCATATATTTT. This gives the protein CASSGDRPGLSGNTIYF.

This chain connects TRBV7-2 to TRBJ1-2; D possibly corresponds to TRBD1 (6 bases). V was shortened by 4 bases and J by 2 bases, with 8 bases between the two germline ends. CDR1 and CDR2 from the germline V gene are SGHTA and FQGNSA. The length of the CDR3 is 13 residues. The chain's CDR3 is CASSYDRNYGYTF. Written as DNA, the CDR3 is TGTGCCAGCAGCTACGACAGGAACTATGGCTACACCTTC.

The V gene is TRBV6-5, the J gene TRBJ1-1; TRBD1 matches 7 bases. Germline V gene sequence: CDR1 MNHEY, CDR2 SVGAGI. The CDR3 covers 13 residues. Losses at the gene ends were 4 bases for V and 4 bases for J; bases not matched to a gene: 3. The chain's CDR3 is CASSFDRVTEAFF. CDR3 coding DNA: TGTGCCAGCAGTTTCGACAGGGTCACTGAAGCTTTCTTT.

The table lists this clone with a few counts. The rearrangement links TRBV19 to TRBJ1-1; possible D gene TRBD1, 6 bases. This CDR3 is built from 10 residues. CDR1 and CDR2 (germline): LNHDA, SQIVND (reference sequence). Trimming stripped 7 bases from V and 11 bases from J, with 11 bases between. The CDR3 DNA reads TGTGCCAGTACCCAGGGGACCGCTTTCTTT. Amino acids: CASTQGTAFF.

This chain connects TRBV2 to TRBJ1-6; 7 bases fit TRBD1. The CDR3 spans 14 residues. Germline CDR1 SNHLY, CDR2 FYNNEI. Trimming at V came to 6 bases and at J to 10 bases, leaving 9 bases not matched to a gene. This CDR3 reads CASREPGGRSPLHF. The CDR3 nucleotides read TGTGCCAGCAGAGAACCAGGGGGTCGGTCACCCCTCCACTTT.

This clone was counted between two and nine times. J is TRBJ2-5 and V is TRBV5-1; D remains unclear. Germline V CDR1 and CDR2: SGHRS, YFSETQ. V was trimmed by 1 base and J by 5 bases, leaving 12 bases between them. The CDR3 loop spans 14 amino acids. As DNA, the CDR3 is TGCGCCAGCAGCTTGACTTCGAGCGACGAGACCCAGTACTTC. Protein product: CASSLTSSDETQYF.

The CDR3 DNA reads as TGTGCCAGCAGCCGCGGACTAGCGGGGTTGGAAGATACGCAGTATTTT. This translates into CASSRGLAGLEDTQYF. The genes are TRBV2 and TRBJ2-3; 12 nucleotides agree with TRBD2. Unmatched junction bases numbered 9, after V lost 6 bases and J lost 5 bases. There are 16 residues in the CDR3. CDR1 is SNHLY, CDR2 FYNNEI, per germline. Full variable domain (rest looked up from reference TRBV2 and TRBJ2-3): EPEVTQTPSHQVTQMGQEVILRCVPISNHLYFYWYRQILGQKVEFLVSFYNNEISEKSEIFDDQFSVERPDGSNFTLKIRSTKLEDSAMYFCASSRGLAGLEDTQYFGPGTRLTVL.